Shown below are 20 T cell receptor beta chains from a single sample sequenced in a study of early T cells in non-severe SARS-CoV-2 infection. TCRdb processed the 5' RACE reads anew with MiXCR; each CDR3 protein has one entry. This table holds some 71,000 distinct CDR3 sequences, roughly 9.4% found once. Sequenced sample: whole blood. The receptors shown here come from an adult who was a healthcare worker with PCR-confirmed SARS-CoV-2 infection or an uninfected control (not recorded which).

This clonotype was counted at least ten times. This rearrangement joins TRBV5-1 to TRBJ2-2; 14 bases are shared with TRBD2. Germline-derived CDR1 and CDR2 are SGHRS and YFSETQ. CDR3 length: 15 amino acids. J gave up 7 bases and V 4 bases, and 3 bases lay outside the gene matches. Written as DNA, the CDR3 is TGCGCCAGCAGCCAGGGACTAGCGGGAGACGGGGAGCTGTTTTTT. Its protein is CASSQGLAGDGELFF.

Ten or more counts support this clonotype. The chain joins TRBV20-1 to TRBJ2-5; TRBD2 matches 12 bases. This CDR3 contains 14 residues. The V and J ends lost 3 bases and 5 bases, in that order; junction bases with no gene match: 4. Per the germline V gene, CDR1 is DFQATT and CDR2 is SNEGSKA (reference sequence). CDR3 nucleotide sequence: TGCAGTGCTAGGACTAGCGGGAGTTTTGAGACCCAGTACTTC. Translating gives CSARTSGSFETQYF.

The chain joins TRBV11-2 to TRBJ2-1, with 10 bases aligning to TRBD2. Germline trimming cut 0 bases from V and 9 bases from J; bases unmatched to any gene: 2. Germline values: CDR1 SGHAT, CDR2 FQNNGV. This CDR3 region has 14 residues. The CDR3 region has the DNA TGTGCCAGCAGCTTAGAACTAGCGGGGAGTGAGCAGTTCTTC. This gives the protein CASSLELAGSEQFF.

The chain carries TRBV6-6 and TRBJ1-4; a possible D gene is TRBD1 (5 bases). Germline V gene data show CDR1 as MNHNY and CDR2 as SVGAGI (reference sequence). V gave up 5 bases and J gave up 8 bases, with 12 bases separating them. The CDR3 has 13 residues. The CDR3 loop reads CASSPQGREKLFF. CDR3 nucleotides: TGTGCCAGCAGTCCCCAGGGTAGAGAAAAACTGTTTTTT.

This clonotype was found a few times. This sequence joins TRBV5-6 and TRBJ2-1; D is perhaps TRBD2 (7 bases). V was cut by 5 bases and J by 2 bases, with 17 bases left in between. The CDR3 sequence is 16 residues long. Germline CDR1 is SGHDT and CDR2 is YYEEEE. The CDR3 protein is CASRSSGRGPYNEQFF. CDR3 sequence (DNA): TGTGCCAGCAGATCTTCGGGGCGGGGGCCCTACAATGAGCAGTTCTTC.

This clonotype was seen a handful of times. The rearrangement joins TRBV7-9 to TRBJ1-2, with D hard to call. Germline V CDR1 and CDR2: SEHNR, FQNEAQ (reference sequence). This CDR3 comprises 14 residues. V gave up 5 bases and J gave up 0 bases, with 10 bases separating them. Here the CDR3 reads CASSRSETNYGYTF. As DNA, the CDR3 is TGTGCCAGCAGCCGCTCGGAAACTAACTATGGCTACACCTTC.

The DNA for the CDR3 is TGTGCCAGCAGCCTGCCGGACAGGGGGCTAATTGAGCAGTTCTTC. Protein product: CASSLPDRGLIEQFF. This chain uses TRBV11-2 with TRBJ2-1; 11 bases fit TRBD1. CDR1 is SGHAT, CDR2 FQNNGV, per germline. CDR3 length: 15 residues. The V and J ends lost 5 bases and 9 bases, in that order; junction bases with no gene match: 9.

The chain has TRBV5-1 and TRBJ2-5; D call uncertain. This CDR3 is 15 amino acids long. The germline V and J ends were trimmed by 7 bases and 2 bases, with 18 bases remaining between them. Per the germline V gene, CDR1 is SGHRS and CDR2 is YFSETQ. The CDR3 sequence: CASGAGQTPQETQYF. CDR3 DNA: TGCGCCAGCGGAGCCGGCCAAACCCCACAAGAGACCCAGTACTTC.

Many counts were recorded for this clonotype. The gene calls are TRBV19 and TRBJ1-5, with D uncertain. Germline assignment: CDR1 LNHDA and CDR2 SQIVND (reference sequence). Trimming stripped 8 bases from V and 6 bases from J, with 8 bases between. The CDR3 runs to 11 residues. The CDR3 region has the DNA TGTGCCAGTGGAGCCCCTCAGCCCCAGCATTTT. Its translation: CASGAPQPQHF.

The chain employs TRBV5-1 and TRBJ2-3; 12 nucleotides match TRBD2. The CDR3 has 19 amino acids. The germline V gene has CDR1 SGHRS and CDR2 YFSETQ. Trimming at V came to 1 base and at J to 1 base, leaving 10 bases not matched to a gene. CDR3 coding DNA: TGCGCCAGCAGCTTGAGGCTAGCGGGAGGGCCAACCGGCACAGATACGCAGTATTTT. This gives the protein CASSLRLAGGPTGTDTQYF.

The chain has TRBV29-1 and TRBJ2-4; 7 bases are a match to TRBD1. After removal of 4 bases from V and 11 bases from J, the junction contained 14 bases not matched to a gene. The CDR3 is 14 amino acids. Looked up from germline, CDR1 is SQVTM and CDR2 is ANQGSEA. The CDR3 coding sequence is TGCAGCGTTGGGTTAACAGGGGCCCTCGAGTTTCAGTACTTC. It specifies CSVGLTGALEFQYF.

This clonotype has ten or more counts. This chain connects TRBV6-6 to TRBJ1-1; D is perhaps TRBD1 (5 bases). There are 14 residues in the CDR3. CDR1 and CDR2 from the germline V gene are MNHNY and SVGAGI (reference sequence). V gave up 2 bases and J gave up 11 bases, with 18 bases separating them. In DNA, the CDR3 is TGTGCCAGCAGTTACCGAGGAGGGGACGGGGAGGCTTTCTTT. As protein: CASSYRGGDGEAFF.

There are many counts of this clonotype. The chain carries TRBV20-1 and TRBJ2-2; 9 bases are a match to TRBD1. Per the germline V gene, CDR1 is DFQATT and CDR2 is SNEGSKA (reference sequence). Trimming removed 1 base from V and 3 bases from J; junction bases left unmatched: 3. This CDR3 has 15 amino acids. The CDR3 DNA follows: TGCAGTGCTAGAGGCGACAGGGGGGACACCGGGGAGCTGTTTTTT. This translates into CSARGDRGDTGELFF.

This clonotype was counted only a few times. The chain's CDR3 is CATSDQTGTDTQYF. The CDR3 DNA follows: TGTGCCACCAGTGACCAGACAGGGACAGATACGCAGTATTTT. This chain uses TRBV24-1 with TRBJ2-3, with TRBD1 matching 7 bases. V dropped 4 bases and J dropped 3; count of bases not matched to a gene: 3. From germline, CDR1 is KGHDR and CDR2 SFDVKD. This CDR3 has 14 residues.

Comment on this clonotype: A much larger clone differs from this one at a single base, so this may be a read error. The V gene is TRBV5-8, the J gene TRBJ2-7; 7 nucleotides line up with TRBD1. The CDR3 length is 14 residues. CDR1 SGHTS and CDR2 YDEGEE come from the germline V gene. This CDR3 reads CVSSRGQPGYEQYF. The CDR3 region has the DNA TGTGTCAGCAGCAGGGGACAGCCAGGATACGAGCAGTACTTC.

The CDR3 spells CASRKGDDRSGELFF. The CDR3 DNA follows: TGTGCCAGCCGGAAGGGAGACGACAGGTCCGGGGAGCTGTTTTTT. V and J are TRBV6-5 and TRBJ2-2; maybe TRBD1 (6 bases). Germline V CDR1 and CDR2: MNHEY, SVGAGI. The CDR3 consists of 15 residues. Trimming shortened V by 8 bases and J by 6 bases, and 19 bases separated the two germline ends.

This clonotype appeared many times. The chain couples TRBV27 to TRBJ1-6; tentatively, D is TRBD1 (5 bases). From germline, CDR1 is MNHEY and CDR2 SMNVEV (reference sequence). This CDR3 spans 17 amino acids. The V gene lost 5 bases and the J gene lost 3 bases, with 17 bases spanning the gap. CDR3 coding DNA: TGTGCCAGCAGTCCCGCTAGGGGCCAGCTCTATAATTCACCCCTCCACTTT. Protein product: CASSPARGQLYNSPLHF.

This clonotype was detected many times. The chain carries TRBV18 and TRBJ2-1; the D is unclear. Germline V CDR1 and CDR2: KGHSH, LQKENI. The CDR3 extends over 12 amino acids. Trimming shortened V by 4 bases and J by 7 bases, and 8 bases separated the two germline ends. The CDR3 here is CASSHSTNEQFF. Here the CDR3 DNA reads TGTGCCAGCTCACACTCAACGAATGAGCAGTTCTTC.

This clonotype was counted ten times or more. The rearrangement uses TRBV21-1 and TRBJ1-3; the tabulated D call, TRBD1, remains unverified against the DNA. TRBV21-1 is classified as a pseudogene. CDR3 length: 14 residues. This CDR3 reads CASSKNPPGNTIYF. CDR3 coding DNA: TGTGCCAGCAGCAAGAACCCGCCCGGAAACACCATATATTTT.

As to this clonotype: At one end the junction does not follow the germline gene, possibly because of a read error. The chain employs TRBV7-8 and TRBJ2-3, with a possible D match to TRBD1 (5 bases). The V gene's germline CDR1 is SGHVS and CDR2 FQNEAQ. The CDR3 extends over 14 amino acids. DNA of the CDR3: TGTGTCAGCAGCTTAACAGGAGGCACAGATACGCAGTATTTT. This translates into CVSSLTGGTDTQYF. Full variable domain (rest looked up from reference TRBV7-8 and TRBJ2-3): GAGVSQSPRYKVAKRGQDVALRCDPISGHVSLFWYQQALGQGPEFLTYFQNEAQLDKSGLPSDRFFAERPEGSVSTLKIQRTQQEDSAVYLCVSSLTGGTDTQYFGPGTRLTVL.